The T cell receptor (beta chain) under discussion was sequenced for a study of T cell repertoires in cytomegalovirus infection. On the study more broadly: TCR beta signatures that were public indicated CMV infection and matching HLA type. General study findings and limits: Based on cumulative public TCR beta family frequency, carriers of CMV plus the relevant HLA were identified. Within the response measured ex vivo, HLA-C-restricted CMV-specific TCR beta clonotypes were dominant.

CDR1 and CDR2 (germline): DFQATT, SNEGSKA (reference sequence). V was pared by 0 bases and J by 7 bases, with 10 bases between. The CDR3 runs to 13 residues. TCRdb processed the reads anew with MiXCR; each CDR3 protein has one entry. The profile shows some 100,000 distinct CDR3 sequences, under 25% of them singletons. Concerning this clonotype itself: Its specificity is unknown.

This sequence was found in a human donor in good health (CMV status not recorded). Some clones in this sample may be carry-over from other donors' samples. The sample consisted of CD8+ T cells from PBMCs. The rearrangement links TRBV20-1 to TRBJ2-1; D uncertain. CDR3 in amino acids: CSARDYRSNEQFF. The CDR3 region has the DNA TGCAGTGCTAGAGATTATAGGTCTAATGAGCAGTTCTTC.